This TCR beta chain was found in a study of cytotoxic CD8 clonotypes in ibrutinib-treated CLL. About the study: Enrolment comprised about 10 relapsed/refractory and more than 14 treatment-naive patients; 17 to 18 were IGHV unmutated. Findings and limits, study-wide: Clonality went up at ibrutinib response and then declined back toward baseline at progression.

Of note for this clone: Its antigen is not identified.

TCRdb's copy holds only in-frame clones and misses some; the assay was immunoSEQ multiplex PCR. The profile shows roughly 54,000 clones, around 52% of them singletons. The CDR3 is 15 residues long. Per germline, CDR1 SGHVS and CDR2 FQNEAQ. V was cut by 2 bases and J by 6 bases, with 16 bases left in between. The receptor was derived from a human donor with chronic lymphocytic leukemia. This chain connects TRBV7-8 to TRBJ1-2; D call uncertain. The sequenced sample was PBMCs, obtained after 24 months of ibrutinib treatment. DNA of the CDR3: TGTGCCAGCAGCTTACTGGTGGGCCCCCGCAATGGCTACACCTTC. Protein sequence: CASSLLVGPRNGYTF.